This TCR beta chain comes out of a study of T cell responses to AZD1222 COVID-19 vaccine. Looking at the study overall: Second doses that came at about 4 or about 12 weeks were put together.

Trimming cost V 3 bases and J 10 bases, with 16 bases left between them. The CDR3 has 14 amino acids. CDR1 MDHEN and CDR2 SYDVKM come from the germline V gene. Some clones are missing from TCRdb's copy, which holds only in-frame ones; the method was immunoSEQ multiplex PCR. The sample has 150,000 to 200,000 clones, about 92% seen once. In the case of this clone: Its target is unknown.

The study's findings and limits: Spike-specific TCR breadth and depth rose after two AZD1222 doses. Per reports, nearly half of all spike-specific TCRs target regions that are unmutated in variants. Donors, mostly white British, included more females; clonal diversity was possibly underestimated.

This receptor was identified in an adult in good health. Sample: peripheral blood, taken on day 0 of AZD1222 vaccination. The chain links TRBV28 to TRBJ2-1; no clear D gene. CDR3 loop: CASSLGQNRQEQFF. In DNA, the CDR3 is TGTGCCAGCAGTTTGGGCCAGAACCGCCAAGAGCAGTTCTTC.